These T cell receptor beta chains were read from a single sample in a study of blood T cell repertoires in COVID-19. Assay used: immunoSEQ multiplex PCR; TCRdb lists only in-frame clones, some missing. The sample yields about 300,000 clones, around 84% seen once. Source material: peripheral blood. Receptor source: a man between 65 and 85 years old with acute or convalescent COVID-19. The CDR3 runs from the conserved cysteine through the conserved F or W. D genes are given only for firm matches.

TRBV6-4	TRBJ1-3	NA	CASNRQKSSGNTIYF
TRBV30	TRBJ1-6	TRBD1	CAWRLGGRGRGSPLHF
TRBV6-8	TRBJ2-1	NA	CASRHTGTTGGPIAGGCNEQFF
TRBV7-8	TRBJ2-6	TRBD1	CASSLKGQGAGANVLTF
TRBV3-1/TRBV3-2	TRBJ1-1	TRBD1	CASRGTEMNTEAFF
TRBV2	TRBJ1-2	NA	CASSGRARGGYTF
TRBV2	TRBJ2-5	TRBD1	CASSDRTGEETQYF
TRBV4-2	TRBJ2-6	NA	CASSQDQGPSSGANVLTF
TRBV5-1	TRBJ2-1	NA	CASSLAFGGDSNEQFF
TRBV21-1	TRBJ1-1	NA	CASSLLGGNTEAFF
TRBV21-1	TRBJ2-7	NA	CASGRDRGSYEQYF
TRBV9	TRBJ1-6	NA	CASSVKWGPNSPLHF
TRBV6-5	TRBJ2-4	TRBD1	CASSRPGQGSDIQYF
TRBV2	TRBJ2-2	NA	CASSGQGRDTGELFF
TRBV6-6	TRBJ2-7	TRBD2	CASSYTSGSHEQYF
TRBV5-1	TRBJ2-3	TRBD2	CASSLGLAGADTQYF
TRBV18	TRBJ2-2	TRBD1	CASSPFGDRVGTGELFF
TRBV6-5	TRBJ1-1	TRBD1	CASSRDRESAEAFF
TRBV18	TRBJ2-7	TRBD1	CASSPGTGVYEQYF
TRBV12-3/TRBV12-4	TRBJ1-2	NA	CASSLSTNYGYTF
TRBV28	TRBJ2-7	NA	CASSSGVGQGLYEQYF
TRBV10-3	TRBJ2-2	TRBD1	CAISETGGPGELFF
TRBV19	TRBJ1-6	NA	CASTQTGNSPLHF
TRBV24-1	TRBJ2-5	TRBD1	CATSDLGTGFQETQYF
TRBV7-2	TRBJ1-4	NA	CASSLGPRRASTNEKLFF
TRBV29-1	TRBJ1-2	TRBD1	CSVRSGGSYYF
TRBV24-1	TRBJ2-6	TRBD1	CATSEGRDRVYAGANVLTF
TRBV6-5	TRBJ2-3	TRBD1	CASSYGGQGTDTQYF
TRBV10-3	TRBJ2-6	NA	CAISNSPNSGANVLTF
TRBV28	TRBJ2-3	NA	CASSWATTDTQYF